The source of this TCR beta chain is a study of blood T cells in healthy people across ages. Study results and caveats: Per-million-T-cell TCR beta diversity fell roughly linearly with age.

Concerning this clonotype itself: Antigen unknown.

This CDR3 region has 16 residues. Trimming pared 1 base from V and 1 base from J, leaving 14 bases between. Germline CDR1 and CDR2: MGHRA and YSYEKL. Primed by a sample-barcoded 5' primer and a J-beta primer mix, a second PCR proceeded for 7 to 11 cycles. Every individual sample yielded 2.5 million or more paired-end reads (each containing CDR3). A single record per CDR3 protein comes from TCRdb applying MiXCR to the 5' RACE reads. The repertoire consists of around 1,500,000 distinct CDR3 sequences, with roughly 40% occurring once and the leading ten covering roughly 8.2%. This receptor was identified in a woman aged 18-29 years in good health. The gene calls are TRBV4-1 and TRBJ2-7, with D perhaps assigned TRBD1 or TRBD2 (5 bases each). The sample taken for sequencing was blood. Here the CDR3 DNA reads TGCGCCAGCAGCCAAGGGGACCCCCTACGGTCCTACGAGCAGTACTTC. Translation gives CASSQGDPLRSYEQYF.